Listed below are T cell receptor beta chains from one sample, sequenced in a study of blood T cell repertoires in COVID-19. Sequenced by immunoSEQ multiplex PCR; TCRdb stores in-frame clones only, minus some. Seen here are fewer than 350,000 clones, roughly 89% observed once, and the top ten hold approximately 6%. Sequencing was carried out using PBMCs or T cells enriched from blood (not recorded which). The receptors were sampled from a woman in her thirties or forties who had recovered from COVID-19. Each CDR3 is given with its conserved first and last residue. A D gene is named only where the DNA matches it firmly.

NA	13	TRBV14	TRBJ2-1	TGTGCCAGCAGCCGCGTAGGGGCGGGAGAGCAGTTCTTC	CASSRVGAGEQFF
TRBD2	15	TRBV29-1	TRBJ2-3	TGCAGCGTTGTAGTAGCGGGAGGGAGGGCAGATACGCAGTATTTT	CSVVVAGGRADTQYF
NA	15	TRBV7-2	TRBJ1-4	TGTGCCAGCAGCTCACTAACAGGGATGAGTGAAAAACTGTTTTTT	CASSSLTGMSEKLFF
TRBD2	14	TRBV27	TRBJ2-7	TGTGCCAGCAGGGCTAGCGGGACCCCCTACGAGCAGTACTTC	CASRASGTPYEQYF
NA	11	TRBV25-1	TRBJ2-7	TGTGCCAGCAGTGAATTCAGCGAGCAGTACTTC	CASSEFSEQYF
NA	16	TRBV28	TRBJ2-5	TGTGCCAGCAGTTTAGGGAGGCACGCGATCGGGGAGACCCAGTACTTC	CASSLGRHAIGETQYF
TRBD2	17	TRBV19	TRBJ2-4	TGTGCCAGTAGTATCGGGAGGGAGACACTAGCCAAAAACATTCAGTACTTC	CASSIGRETLAKNIQYF
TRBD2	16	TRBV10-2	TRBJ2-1	TGCGCCTCCGGACTAGCGGGAGAGGGGGCCTACAATGAGCAGTTCTTC	CASGLAGEGAYNEQFF
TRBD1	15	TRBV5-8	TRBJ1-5	TGTGCCAGCGTCTCGGGACAGGGTGGATGGGAGCCCCAGCATTTT	CASVSGQGGWEPQHF
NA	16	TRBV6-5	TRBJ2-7	TGTGCCAGCAGTTATGGTGGGGCCGGGACTTCCTACGAGCAGTACTTC	CASSYGGAGTSYEQYF
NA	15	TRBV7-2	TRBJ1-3	TGTGCCAGCAGCTTAACCGGGGGGTCTGGAAACACCATATATTTT	CASSLTGGSGNTIYF
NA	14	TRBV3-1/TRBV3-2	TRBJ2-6	TGTGCCAGCAGGTCGAGCTCTGGGGCCAACGTCCTGACTTTC	CASRSSSGANVLTF
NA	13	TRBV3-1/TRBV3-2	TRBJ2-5	TGTGCCAGCAGCCCCCAAGCGGGCTACGACTGGTACTTC	CASSPQAGYDWYF
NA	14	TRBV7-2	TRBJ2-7	TGTGCCAGCAGCTTAGTGGGGGGGGCCGACGAGCAGTACTTC	CASSLVGGADEQYF
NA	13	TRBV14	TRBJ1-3	TGTGCCAGCAGCCACCCTTCTGGAAACACCATATATTTT	CASSHPSGNTIYF
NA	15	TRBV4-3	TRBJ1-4	TGCGCCAGCAGCCTAACGGGGGGGGCTTTTGAAAAACTGTTTTTT	CASSLTGGAFEKLFF